The 21 T cell receptor beta chains presented below share a single source sample, sequenced in a study of Graves' ophthalmopathy and Graves' hyperthyroidism. Beta-chain TCR CDR3 regions were amplified from RNA transcripts. HTBI primers primed a first-round RT-PCR, and a second-round multiplex PCR followed. TCRdb ran MiXCR on the multiplex PCR reads and lists one entry per CDR3 protein. The data hold under 350,000 distinct CDR3 sequences, with roughly a sixth observed a single time. The specimen was peripheral blood. The receptor source for this set is an adult man with Graves' ophthalmopathy.

In its sample, this clonotype was seen many times. The rearrangement joins TRBV25-1 to TRBJ2-7, with 8 positions matching TRBD1. J lost 6 bases, V lost 8 bases, and 9 bases had no gene match. The CDR3 totals 13 residues. The germline V gene encodes CDR1 MGHDK and CDR2 SYGVNS. The CDR3 nucleotides are TGTGCCAGCGGGGGACAGGCCAGTTCCGAGCAGTACTTC. It codes for CASGGQASSEQYF.

This clonotype has ten or more counts. V usage is TRBV12-3 or TRBV12-4 and J usage is TRBJ2-7; D gene ambiguous. V lost 8 bases and J 2 bases, leaving 10 bases between the germline ends. CDR3 length: 12 amino acids. The CDR3 DNA follows: TGTGCCAGCGTCGCGCTAACCTACGAGCAGTACTTC. It is translated as CASVALTYEQYF.

The gene calls are TRBV10-3 and TRBJ2-5, with a tentative D call TRBD2 (5 bases). The CDR3 loop spans 12 amino acids. Trimming cost V 7 bases and J 5 bases, with 11 bases left between them. Germline loops: CDR1 ENHRY, CDR2 SYGVKD. CDR3 in DNA: TGTGCCATCATGGGAGAGGGCGAGACCCAGTACTTC. This translates into CAIMGEGETQYF.

This clonotype was seen at least ten times. The chain has TRBV6-2 or TRBV6-3 and TRBJ2-2, with D possibly being TRBD1 (5 bases). The ends were cut back, 5 bases at V and 5 bases at J, with 12 bases in the middle. There are 14 residues in the CDR3. CDR1 and CDR2 (germline): MNHEY, SVGEGT. The CDR3 nucleotides read TGTGCCAGCAGTAACCAGGGTTGGACCGGGGAGCTGTTTTTT. It is translated as CASSNQGWTGELFF.

V is TRBV11-2 and J is TRBJ2-2; D may match TRBD1 or TRBD2 (5 bases each). CDR3 length: 19 amino acids. Germline-derived CDR1 and CDR2 are SGHAT and FQNNGV. V dropped 5 bases and J dropped 1 base, with 23 bases sitting between them. The CDR3 bases are TGTGCCAGCAGCACATATGGGACCCAACGGACATTGAACACCGGGGAGCTGTTTTTT. Translation: CASSTYGTQRTLNTGELFF.

This clonotype appeared a few times. The rearrangement joins TRBV15 to TRBJ2-7; 7 positions agree with TRBD2. The last part of the DNA fits TRBJ2-1 better; the J call may be wrong. From germline, CDR1 is LNHNV and CDR2 YYDKDF (reference sequence). The CDR3 has 13 amino acids. CDR3 sequence (DNA): TGTGCCACCACGATAGGGGACTACCACGAGCAGTTCTTC. It is translated as CATTIGDYHEQFF.

Ten or more counts support this clonotype. The chain combines TRBV30 with TRBJ2-5; no definite D call. V was trimmed by 2 bases and J by 7 bases, leaving 14 bases between them. The germline CDR1 and CDR2 sequences are GTSNPN and SVGIG (reference sequence). The CDR3 extends over 13 amino acids. CDR3 sequence reads: CAWSKTGHGTQYF. CDR3 in DNA: TGTGCCTGGAGTAAAACGGGCCACGGGACCCAGTACTTC.

This clonotype appeared many times. This chain uses TRBV11-2 with TRBJ1-1; a possible D gene is TRBD1 (6 bases). The CDR3 extends over 14 amino acids. The V gene lost 6 bases and the J gene lost 1 base, with 12 bases spanning the gap. Germline CDR1 SGHAT, CDR2 FQNNGV. This CDR3 reads CASRSGQWNTEAFF. The DNA for the CDR3 is TGTGCCAGCAGAAGTGGACAGTGGAACACTGAAGCTTTCTTT.

There are many counts of this clonotype. This chain links TRBV27 with TRBJ1-3; D unclear. Trimming cost V 5 bases and J 1 base, with 12 bases left between them. The germline CDR1 and CDR2 sequences are MNHEY and SMNVEV (reference sequence). This CDR3 is 15 amino acids long. The CDR3 reads CASSLAGPSGNTIYF. The CDR3 bases are TGTGCCAGCAGTCTGGCCGGACCATCTGGAAACACCATATATTTT.

This clonotype was observed at least ten times. This chain links TRBV28 with TRBJ2-5; TRBD1 aligns across 10 bases. With V trimmed by 2 bases and J by 4 bases, 4 bases remained unmatched. This CDR3 has 15 residues. From germline, CDR1 is MDHEN and CDR2 SYDVKM. Written as DNA, the CDR3 is TGTGCCAGCAGTTTAAAGACAGGGGGCAGAGAGACCCAGTACTTC. As protein: CASSLKTGGRETQYF.

This rearrangement joins TRBV5-1 to TRBJ2-7, with 7 bases fitting TRBD1. Trimming removed 2 bases from V and 3 bases from J; junction bases left unmatched: 8. Looked up from germline, CDR1 is SGHRS and CDR2 is YFSETQ. The CDR3 is 15 amino acids. In DNA, the CDR3 is TGCGCCAGCAGCTTCCTAGGGGGCGAGGGCTACGAGCAGTACTTC. Translated, it gives CASSFLGGEGYEQYF.

This clonotype was detected many times. The chain recombines TRBV30 with TRBJ1-5, with TRBD1 matching over 8 bases. The length of the CDR3 is 14 residues. Germline assignment: CDR1 GTSNPN and CDR2 SVGIG (reference sequence). The V and J ends lost 2 bases and 5 bases, in that order; junction bases with no gene match: 5. As DNA, the CDR3 is TGTGCCTGGAGTCCGGGACAGGAGGATCAGCCCCAGCATTTT. It codes for CAWSPGQEDQPQHF. The variable domain in full, with the rest retrieved from reference TRBV30 and TRBJ1-5, is SQTIHQWPATLVQPVGSPLSLECTVEGTSNPNLYWYRQAAGRGLQLLFYSVGIGQISSEVPQNLSASRPQDRQFILSSKKLLLSDSGFYLCAWSPGQEDQPQHFGDGTRLSIL.

This clonotype was seen repeatedly, ten times or more. The J gene is TRBJ1-2, the V gene TRBV5-4, with D perhaps matching TRBD1 (5 bases). The V and J ends lost 4 bases and 9 bases respectively, with 13 bases between them. There are 12 residues in the CDR3. Per the germline V gene, CDR1 is SGHNT and CDR2 is YYREEE (reference sequence). This chain's CDR3 is CASSERQLRYTF. DNA for the CDR3: TGTGCCAGCAGCGAGAGACAGTTGCGCTACACCTTC.

This clonotype showed up just a few times. The V call is TRBV20-1, the J call TRBJ2-7; D might be TRBD1 or TRBD2, each matching 6 bases. V was shortened by 2 bases and J by 6 bases, with 11 bases between the two germline ends. Germline V gene lookup returns CDR1 DFQATT and CDR2 SNEGSKA (reference sequence). The CDR3 extends over 12 amino acids. For the CDR3, the DNA is TGCAGTGCTAGACAGGGGCGGGGCGAGCAGTACTTC. This codes for CSARQGRGEQYF.

This clonotype has a count of ten or more. The chain combines TRBV12-3 or TRBV12-4 with TRBJ1-1; tentatively, D is TRBD1 (6 bases). V was shortened by 6 bases and J by 6 bases, with 20 bases between the two germline ends. The CDR3 loop spans 15 amino acids. CDR3 bases: TGTGCCAGCAGCGATGACATAACAGGGACCCCTGAAGCTTTCTTT. Translation gives CASSDDITGTPEAFF.

This chain connects TRBV6-5 to TRBJ1-5; TRBD1 matches at 7 bases. V lost 6 bases and J lost 5; bases outside the gene matches: 10. The CDR3 has 15 amino acids. CDR1 is MNHEY and CDR2 is SVGAGI in the germline V gene. CDR3 residues: CASSLTQGEHQPQHF. As DNA, the CDR3 is TGTGCCAGCAGCCTTACTCAGGGGGAACATCAGCCCCAGCATTTT.

This clonotype showed up many times. The genes are TRBV7-9 and TRBJ1-1, with 7 bases matching TRBD1. Trimming cost V 5 bases and J 6 bases; bases outside gene matches: 9. From germline, CDR1 is SEHNR and CDR2 FQNEAQ (reference sequence). The CDR3 runs to 14 residues. The CDR3: CASSPLTGYAEAFF. CDR3 in DNA: TGTGCCAGCAGCCCCCTGACAGGGTACGCTGAAGCTTTCTTT.

This clonotype was picked up many times. The chain recombines TRBV6-1 with TRBJ1-1, with unresolved D. The CDR3 spans 13 residues. Germline CDR1 reads MNHNS; CDR2 reads SASEGT. The germline V and J ends were trimmed by 6 bases and 1 base, with 9 bases remaining between them. Here the CDR3 reads CASRRSKNTEAFF. The CDR3, as DNA: TGTGCCAGCAGACGCAGCAAGAACACTGAAGCTTTCTTT.

This clonotype was detected many times. A read error may be the cause here, since a much bigger clone is one base away. V is TRBV12-3 or TRBV12-4 and J is TRBJ1-2, with D possibly TRBD1 on 5 matching bases. V was shortened by 2 bases and J by 5 bases, with 15 bases between the two germline ends. This CDR3 contains 15 residues. The CDR3 region has the DNA TGTGCCAGCAGTTTATCCCGGGGCTGGGAGTATGGCTACACCTTC. It encodes CASSLSRGWEYGYTF.

This clonotype came up once. This chain joins TRBV15 and TRBJ2-7; TRBD1 agrees at 9 bases. After removal of 1 base from V and 5 bases from J, the junction contained 6 bases not matched to a gene. Germline lookup yields CDR1 LNHNV and CDR2 YYDKDF (reference sequence). This CDR3 comprises 15 residues. CDR3 nucleotides: TGTGCCACCAGCAGAGGAGGGACAGGGAGCCACGAGCAGTACTTC. Encoded protein: CATSRGGTGSHEQYF.

This clonotype was picked up many times. The chain carries TRBV27 and TRBJ1-4, with D unresolved. In germline, CDR1 is MNHEY, CDR2 SMNVEV (reference sequence). The CDR3 has 11 amino acids. Trimming left V 6 bases short and J 7 bases short, with 6 bases between. CDR3 protein: CASRSSEKLFF. The CDR3 nucleotides read TGTGCCAGCAGATCAAGTGAAAAACTGTTTTTT.